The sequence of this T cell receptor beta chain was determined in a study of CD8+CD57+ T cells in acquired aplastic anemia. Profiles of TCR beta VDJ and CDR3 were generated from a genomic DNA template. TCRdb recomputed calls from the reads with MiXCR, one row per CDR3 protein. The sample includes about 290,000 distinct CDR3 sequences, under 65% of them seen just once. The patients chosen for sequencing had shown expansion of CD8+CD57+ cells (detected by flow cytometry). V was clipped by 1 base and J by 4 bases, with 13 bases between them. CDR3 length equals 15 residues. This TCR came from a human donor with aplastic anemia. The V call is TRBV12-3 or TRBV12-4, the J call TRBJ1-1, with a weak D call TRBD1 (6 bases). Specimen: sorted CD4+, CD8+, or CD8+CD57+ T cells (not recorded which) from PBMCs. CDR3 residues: CASSLEGGMGTEAFF. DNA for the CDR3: TGTGCCAGCAGTTTAGAAGGGGGGATGGGCACTGAAGCTTTCTTT.